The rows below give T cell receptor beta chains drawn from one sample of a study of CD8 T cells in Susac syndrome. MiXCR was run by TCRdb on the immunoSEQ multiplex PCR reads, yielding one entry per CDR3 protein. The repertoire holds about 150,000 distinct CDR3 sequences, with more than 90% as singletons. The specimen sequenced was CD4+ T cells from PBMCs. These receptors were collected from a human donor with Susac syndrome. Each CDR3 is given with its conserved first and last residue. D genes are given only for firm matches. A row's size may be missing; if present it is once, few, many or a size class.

DNA: TGTGCCAGCAGCCCAGGGTACAGGGCTGATACGCAGTATTTT; CDR3: CASSPGYRADTQYF; V: TRBV3-1; size: NA; J: TRBJ2-3; D: NA
DNA: TGCAGTGCTAGTGACAGGGGTCGCGGAAACACCATATATTTT; CDR3: CSASDRGRGNTIYF; V: TRBV20-1; size: NA; J: TRBJ1-3; D: TRBD1
DNA: TGTGCCAGCAGTTACTCGATCACCGGGGAGCTGTTTTTT; CDR3: CASSYSITGELFF; V: TRBV6-5; size: NA; J: TRBJ2-2; D: NA
DNA: TGCAGCGTTGTGACTAGCGGGAGGGCCCCCTACAATGAGCAGTTCTTC; CDR3: CSVVTSGRAPYNEQFF; V: TRBV29-1; size: NA; J: TRBJ2-1; D: TRBD2
DNA: TGTGCCAGCTCATGGCCTCAGACAGATACGCAGTATTTT; CDR3: CASSWPQTDTQYF; V: TRBV18; size: NA; J: TRBJ2-3; D: NA
DNA: TGTGCCAGCAGCCACACAAATGAAAAACTGTTTTTT; CDR3: CASSHTNEKLFF; V: TRBV14; size: NA; J: TRBJ1-4; D: NA
DNA: TGCAGCGTTGAATTGGCAGGGGCTTACGAGCAGTACTTC; CDR3: CSVELAGAYEQYF; V: TRBV29-1; size: NA; J: TRBJ2-7; D: NA
DNA: TGCAGTGCTAGACCTAACAGGGGTGTGAGCAATCAGCCCCAGCATTTT; CDR3: CSARPNRGVSNQPQHF; V: TRBV20-1; size: NA; J: TRBJ1-5; D: TRBD1
DNA: TGTGCCAGCACCCCCTTGGAGGGGGGCACAGATACGCAGTATTTT; CDR3: CASTPLEGGTDTQYF; V: TRBV2; size: NA; J: TRBJ2-3; D: NA
DNA: TGTGCCAGCCAAACTCCAGGGGGACCCGGTCAGCCCCAGCATTTT; CDR3: CASQTPGGPGQPQHF; V: TRBV28; size: NA; J: TRBJ1-5; D: TRBD1
DNA: TGTGCCAGCAGCCTCAAGGGTAGAGAGACCCAGTACTTC; CDR3: CASSLKGRETQYF; V: TRBV7-9; size: NA; J: TRBJ2-5; D: NA
DNA: TGTGCCAGCAGCAAAGGGGACAAACTTAGCAATCAGCCCCAGCATTTT; CDR3: CASSKGDKLSNQPQHF; V: TRBV21-1; size: NA; J: TRBJ1-5; D: NA
DNA: TGCAGCGTTGTTTTCGACTCACGGTCTGGAAACACCATATATTTT; CDR3: CSVVFDSRSGNTIYF; V: TRBV29-1; size: NA; J: TRBJ1-3; D: NA
DNA: TGTGCCAGCAGCGTAGCGGAAGGGGGCGCCGCGGGCGCCTTC; CDR3: CASSVAEGGAAGAF; V: TRBV9; size: NA; J: TRBJ1-2; D: TRBD1
DNA: TGTGCCAGCAGCTTATCGTCAGTCCAAGAGACCCAGTACTTC; CDR3: CASSLSSVQETQYF; V: TRBV7-9; size: NA; J: TRBJ2-5; D: NA
DNA: TGCAGCGTAGGGGCACCCCCTTTTGAAGAGACCCAGTACTTC; CDR3: CSVGAPPFEETQYF; V: TRBV29-1; size: NA; J: TRBJ2-5; D: NA
DNA: TGTGCCAGCAGCCCCCGGACGGGGCCGGGTAATGAGCAGTTCTTC; CDR3: CASSPRTGPGNEQFF; V: TRBV11-3; size: once; J: TRBJ2-1; D: NA
DNA: TGTGCCAGCAGGACTGGGACAGGGCCAGAGACCCAGTACTTC; CDR3: CASRTGTGPETQYF; V: TRBV12-3/TRBV12-4; size: once; J: TRBJ2-5; D: TRBD1
DNA: TGTGCCAGCAGCTTAACAGGAGGGACAGGGGCCTACGAGCAGTACTTC; CDR3: CASSLTGGTGAYEQYF; V: TRBV7-3; size: NA; J: TRBJ2-7; D: TRBD1
DNA: TGTGCCAGCTCACTGCCGGTTTACAATGAGCAGTTCTTC; CDR3: CASSLPVYNEQFF; V: TRBV18; size: NA; J: TRBJ2-1; D: NA
DNA: TGTGCCAGCGGATACAATGAGCAGTTCTTC; CDR3: CASGYNEQFF; V: TRBV11-2; size: few; J: TRBJ2-1; D: NA
DNA: TGTGCCAGCTCACCACCCAACTTCGGGGACTCCTACGAGCAGTACTTC; CDR3: CASSPPNFGDSYEQYF; V: TRBV18; size: NA; J: TRBJ2-7; D: NA
DNA: TGTGCCAGCAGCTCCTCAGGGGGGGGCAACAATGAGCAGTTCTTC; CDR3: CASSSSGGGNNEQFF; V: TRBV7-3; size: once; J: TRBJ2-1; D: NA
DNA: TGCAGCGTTGGATCGTCGGGTCAGCCCCAGCATTTT; CDR3: CSVGSSGQPQHF; V: TRBV29-1; size: once; J: TRBJ1-5; D: NA
DNA: TGCGCCAGCAGCCAAGGGAGGGCAGCGGCAGCCAAAAACATTCAGTACTTC; CDR3: CASSQGRAAAAKNIQYF; V: TRBV4-1; size: NA; J: TRBJ2-4; D: NA
DNA: TGTGCCAGCAGTTATGACCAGAGCTCTGGGGCCAACGTCCTGACTTTC; CDR3: CASSYDQSSGANVLTF; V: TRBV2; size: NA; J: TRBJ2-6; D: NA